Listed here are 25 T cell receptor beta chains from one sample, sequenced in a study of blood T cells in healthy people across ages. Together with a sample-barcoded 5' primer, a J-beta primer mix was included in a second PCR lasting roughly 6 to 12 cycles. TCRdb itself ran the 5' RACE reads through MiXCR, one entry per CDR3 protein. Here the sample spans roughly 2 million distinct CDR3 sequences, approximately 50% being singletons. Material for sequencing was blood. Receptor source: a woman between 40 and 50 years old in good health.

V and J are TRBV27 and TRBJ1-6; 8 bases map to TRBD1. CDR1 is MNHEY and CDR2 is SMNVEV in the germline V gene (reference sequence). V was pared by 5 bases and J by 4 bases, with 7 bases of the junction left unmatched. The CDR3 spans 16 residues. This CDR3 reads CASSPLDRAYNSPLHF. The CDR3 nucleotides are TGTGCCAGCAGTCCCTTGGACAGGGCTTATAATTCACCCCTCCACTTT.

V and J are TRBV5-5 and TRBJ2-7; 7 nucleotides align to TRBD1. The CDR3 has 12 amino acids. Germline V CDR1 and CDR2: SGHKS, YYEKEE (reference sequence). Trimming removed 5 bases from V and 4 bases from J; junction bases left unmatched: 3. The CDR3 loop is CASRTGEYEQYF. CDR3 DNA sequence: TGTGCCAGCAGAACAGGGGAATACGAGCAGTACTTC.

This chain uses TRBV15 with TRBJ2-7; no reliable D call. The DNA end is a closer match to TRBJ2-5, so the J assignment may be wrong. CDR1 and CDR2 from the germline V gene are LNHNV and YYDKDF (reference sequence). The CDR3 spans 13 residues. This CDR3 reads CATSRDQVGTQYF. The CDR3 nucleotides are TGTGCCACCAGCAGAGATCAAGTAGGGACCCAGTACTTC.

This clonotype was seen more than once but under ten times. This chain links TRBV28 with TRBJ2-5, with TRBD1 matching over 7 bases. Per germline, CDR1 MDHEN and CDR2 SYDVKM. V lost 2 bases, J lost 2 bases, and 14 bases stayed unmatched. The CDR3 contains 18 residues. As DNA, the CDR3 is TGTGCCAGCAGTTTAGTCGAGGGGAAGGGGGCTTATCAAGAGACCCAGTACTTC. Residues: CASSLVEGKGAYQETQYF. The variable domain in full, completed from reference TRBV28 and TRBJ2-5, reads DVKVTQSSRYLVKRTGEKVFLECVQDMDHENMFWYRQDPGLGLRLIYFSYDVKMKEKGDIPEGYSVSREKKERFSLILESASTNQTSMYLCASSLVEGKGAYQETQYFGPGTRLLVL.

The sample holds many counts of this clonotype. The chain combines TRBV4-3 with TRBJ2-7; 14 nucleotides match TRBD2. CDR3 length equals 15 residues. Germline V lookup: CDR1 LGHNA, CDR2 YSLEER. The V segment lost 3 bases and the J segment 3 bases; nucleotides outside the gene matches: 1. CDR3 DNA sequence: TGCGCCAGCAGCCACGGGACTAGCGGGGGCTACGAGCAGTACTTC. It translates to CASSHGTSGGYEQYF.

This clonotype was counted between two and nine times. The CDR3 here is CSVERVAGGRETQYF. CDR3 sequence (DNA): TGCAGCGTTGAACGGGTCGCGGGGGGCAGGGAGACCCAGTACTTC. This chain joins TRBV29-1 and TRBJ2-7; 8 nucleotides align to TRBD2. The J call may be mistaken, given a closer DNA end match to TRBJ2-5. CDR3 length: 15 residues. Germline loops: CDR1 SQVTM, CDR2 ANQGSEA.

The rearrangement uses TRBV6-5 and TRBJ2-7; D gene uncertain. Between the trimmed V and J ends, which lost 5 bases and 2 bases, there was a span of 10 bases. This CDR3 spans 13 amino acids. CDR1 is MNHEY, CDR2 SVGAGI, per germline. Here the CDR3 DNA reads TGTGCCAGCAGTAGGACGGTTGCCTACGAGCAGTACTTC. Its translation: CASSRTVAYEQYF.

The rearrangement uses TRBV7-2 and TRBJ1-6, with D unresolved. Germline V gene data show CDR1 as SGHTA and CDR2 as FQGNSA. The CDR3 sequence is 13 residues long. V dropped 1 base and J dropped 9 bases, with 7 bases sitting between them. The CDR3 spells CASSLVLFSPLHF. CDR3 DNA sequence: TGTGCCAGCAGCTTAGTTTTGTTTTCACCCCTCCACTTT.

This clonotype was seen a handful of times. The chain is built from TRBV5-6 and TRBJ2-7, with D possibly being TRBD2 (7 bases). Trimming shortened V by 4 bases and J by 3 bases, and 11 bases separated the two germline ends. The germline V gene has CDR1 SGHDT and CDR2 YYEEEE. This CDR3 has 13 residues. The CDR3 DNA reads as TGTGCCAGCAGCCACGGGGGGCGCTACGAGCAGTACTTC. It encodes CASSHGGRYEQYF.

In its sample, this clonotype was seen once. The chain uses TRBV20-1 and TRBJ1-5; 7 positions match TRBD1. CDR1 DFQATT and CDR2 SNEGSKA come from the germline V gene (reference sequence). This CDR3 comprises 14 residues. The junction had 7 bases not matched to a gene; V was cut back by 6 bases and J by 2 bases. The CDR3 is CSAEDRRGNQPQHF. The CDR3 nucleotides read TGCAGTGCAGAGGACAGGCGGGGCAATCAGCCCCAGCATTTT.

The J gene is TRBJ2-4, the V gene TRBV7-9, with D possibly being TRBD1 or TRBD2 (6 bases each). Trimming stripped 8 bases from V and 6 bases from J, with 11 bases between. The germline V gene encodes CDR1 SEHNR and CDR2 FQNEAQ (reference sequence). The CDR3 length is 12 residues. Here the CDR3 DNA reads TGTGCCAGCTCTGGGGGGCTAAACATTCAGTACTTC. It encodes CASSGGLNIQYF.

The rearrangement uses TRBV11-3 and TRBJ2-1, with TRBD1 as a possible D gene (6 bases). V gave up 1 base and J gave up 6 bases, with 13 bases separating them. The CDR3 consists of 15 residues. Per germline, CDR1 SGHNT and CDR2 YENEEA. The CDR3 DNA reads TGTGCCAGCAGCTTAGGAGGGGGTTCTCCCAATGAGCAGTTCTTC. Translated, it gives CASSLGGGSPNEQFF.

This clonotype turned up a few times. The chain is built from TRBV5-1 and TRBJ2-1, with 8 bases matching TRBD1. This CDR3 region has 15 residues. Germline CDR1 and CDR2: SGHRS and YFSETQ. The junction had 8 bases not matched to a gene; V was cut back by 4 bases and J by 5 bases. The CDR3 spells CASSDRTGSNNEQFF. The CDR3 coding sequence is TGCGCCAGCAGCGATAGGACAGGGAGTAACAATGAGCAGTTCTTC. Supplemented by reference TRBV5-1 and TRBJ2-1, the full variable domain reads KAGVTQTPRYLIKTRGQQVTLSCSPISGHRSVSWYQQTPGQGLQFLFEYFSETQRNKGNFPGRFSGRQFSNSRSEMNVSTLELGDSALYLCASSDRTGSNNEQFFGPGTRLTVL.

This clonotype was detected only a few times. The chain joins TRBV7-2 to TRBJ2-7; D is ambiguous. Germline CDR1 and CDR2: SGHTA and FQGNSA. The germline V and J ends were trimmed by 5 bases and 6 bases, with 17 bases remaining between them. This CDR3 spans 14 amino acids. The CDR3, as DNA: TGTGCCAGCAGCCCGCCAAACAGCCCAGGCGAGCAGTACTTC. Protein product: CASSPPNSPGEQYF.

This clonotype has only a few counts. This CDR3 reads CASSPSGGLNSPLHF. CDR3 bases: TGTGCCAGCAGTCCCTCCGGGGGACTTAATTCACCCCTCCACTTT. This chain joins TRBV28 and TRBJ1-6; TRBD1 might be the D (5 bases). The germline gives CDR1 MDHEN, CDR2 SYDVKM. The CDR3 loop spans 15 amino acids. Trimming stripped 5 bases from V and 6 bases from J, with 14 bases between.

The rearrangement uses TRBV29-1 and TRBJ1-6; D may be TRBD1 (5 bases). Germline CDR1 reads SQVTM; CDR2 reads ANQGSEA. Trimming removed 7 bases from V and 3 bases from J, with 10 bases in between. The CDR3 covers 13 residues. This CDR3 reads CSAGDGYNSPLHF. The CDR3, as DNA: TGCAGCGCTGGGGACGGCTATAATTCACCCCTCCACTTT.

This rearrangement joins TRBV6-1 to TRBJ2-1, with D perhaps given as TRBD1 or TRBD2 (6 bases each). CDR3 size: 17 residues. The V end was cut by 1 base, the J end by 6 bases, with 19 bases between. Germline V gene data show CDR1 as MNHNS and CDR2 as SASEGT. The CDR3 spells CASSEVWLGGQGNEQFF. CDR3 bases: TGTGCCAGCAGTGAAGTTTGGTTGGGGGGCCAGGGCAATGAGCAGTTCTTC.

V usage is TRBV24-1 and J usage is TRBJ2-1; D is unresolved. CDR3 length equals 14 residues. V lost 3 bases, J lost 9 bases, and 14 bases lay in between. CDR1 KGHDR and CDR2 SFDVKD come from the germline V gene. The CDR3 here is CATSDPSDVGEQFF. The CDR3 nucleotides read TGTGCCACCAGTGATCCCTCTGACGTGGGTGAGCAGTTCTTC.

The CDR3 sequence: CASSDDRGLAYEQYF. CDR3 bases: TGTGCCAGCTCGGACGACAGGGGGCTCGCCTACGAGCAGTACTTC. The rearrangement joins TRBV18 to TRBJ2-7; 10 bases agree with TRBD1. From germline, CDR1 is KGHSH and CDR2 LQKENI. V shed 6 bases and J 2 bases; nucleotides not matched to a gene: 7. The CDR3 loop spans 15 amino acids.

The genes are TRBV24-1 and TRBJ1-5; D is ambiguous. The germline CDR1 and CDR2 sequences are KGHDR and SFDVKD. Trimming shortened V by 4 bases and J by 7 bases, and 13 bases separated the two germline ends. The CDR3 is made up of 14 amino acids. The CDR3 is CATSENAPLQPQHF. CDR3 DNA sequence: TGTGCCACCAGTGAAAACGCACCACTGCAGCCCCAGCATTTT.

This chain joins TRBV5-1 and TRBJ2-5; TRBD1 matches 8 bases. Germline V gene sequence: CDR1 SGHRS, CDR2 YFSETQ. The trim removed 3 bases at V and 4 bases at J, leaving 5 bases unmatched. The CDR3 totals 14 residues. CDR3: CASSWDRTPETQYF. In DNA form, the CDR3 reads TGCGCCAGCAGCTGGGACAGGACCCCAGAGACCCAGTACTTC.

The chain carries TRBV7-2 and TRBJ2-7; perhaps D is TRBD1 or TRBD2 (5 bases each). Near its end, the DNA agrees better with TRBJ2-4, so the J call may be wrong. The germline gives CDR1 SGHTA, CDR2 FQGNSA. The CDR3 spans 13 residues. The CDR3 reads CASSEEGPDIQYF. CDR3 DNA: TGTGCCAGCAGCGAAGAGGGACCTGACATTCAGTACTTC.

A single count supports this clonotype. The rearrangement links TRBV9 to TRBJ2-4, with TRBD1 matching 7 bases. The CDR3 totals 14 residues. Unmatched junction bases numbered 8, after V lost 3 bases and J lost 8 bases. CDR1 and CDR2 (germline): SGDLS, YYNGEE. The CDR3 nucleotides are TGTGCCAGCAGCGGAACGACAGGGTCCGACATTCAGTACTTC. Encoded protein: CASSGTTGSDIQYF.

The CDR3 loop reads CASSLARTSGGGDTQYF. DNA of the CDR3: TGTGCCAGCAGCCTTGCCCGGACTAGCGGGGGAGGAGATACGCAGTATTTT. This rearrangement joins TRBV5-6 to TRBJ2-3, with 13 bases matching TRBD2. From germline, CDR1 is SGHDT and CDR2 YYEEEE. The length of the CDR3 is 17 residues. V shed 4 bases and J 5 bases; nucleotides not matched to a gene: 10. Full variable domain (missing parts from reference TRBV5-6 and TRBJ2-3): DAGVTQSPTHLIKTRGQQVTLRCSPKSGHDTVSWYQQALGQGPQFIFQYYEEEERQRGNFPDRFSGHQFPNYSSELNVNALLLGDSALYLCASSLARTSGGGDTQYFGPGTRLTVL.

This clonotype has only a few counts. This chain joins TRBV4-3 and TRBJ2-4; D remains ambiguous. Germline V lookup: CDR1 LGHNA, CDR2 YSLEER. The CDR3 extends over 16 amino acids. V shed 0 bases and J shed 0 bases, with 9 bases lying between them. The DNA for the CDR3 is TGCGCCAGCAGCCAAGAGGACCTCCTAGCCAAAAACATTCAGTACTTC. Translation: CASSQEDLLAKNIQYF.